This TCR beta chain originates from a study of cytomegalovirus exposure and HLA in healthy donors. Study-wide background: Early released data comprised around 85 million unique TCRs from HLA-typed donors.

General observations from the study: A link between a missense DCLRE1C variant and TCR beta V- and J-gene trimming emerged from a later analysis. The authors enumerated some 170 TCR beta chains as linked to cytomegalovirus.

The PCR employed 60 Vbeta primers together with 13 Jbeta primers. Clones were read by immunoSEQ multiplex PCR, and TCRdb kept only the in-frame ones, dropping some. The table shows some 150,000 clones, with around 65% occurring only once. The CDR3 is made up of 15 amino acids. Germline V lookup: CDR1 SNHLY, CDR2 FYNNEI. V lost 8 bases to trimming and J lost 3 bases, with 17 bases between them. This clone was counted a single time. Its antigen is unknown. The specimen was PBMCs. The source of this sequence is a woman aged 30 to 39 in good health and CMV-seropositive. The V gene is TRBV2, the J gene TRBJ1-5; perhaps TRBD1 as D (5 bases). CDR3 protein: CASAGQGFYNQPQHF. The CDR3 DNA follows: TGTGCCAGCGCGGGGCAGGGCTTTTACAATCAGCCCCAGCATTTT.